These 23 T cell receptor beta chains came from one sample sequenced in a study of blood T cell repertoires in COVID-19. The data were produced by immunoSEQ multiplex PCR, yet TCRdb's version contains in-frame clones alone and is incomplete. The sample records about 98,000 clones, 65% to 85% being singletons. The sequenced material came from peripheral blood. The receptor source for this set is an elderly woman with acute or convalescent COVID-19.

The chain combines TRBV29-1 with TRBJ2-3; D gene ambiguous. CDR3 length: 11 residues. Trimming removed 5 bases at V and 0 bases at J, with 3 bases between. The germline gives CDR1 SQVTM, CDR2 ANQGSEA. CDR3 residues: CSVLSTDTQYF. The CDR3 DNA is TGCAGCGTTCTGAGCACAGATACGCAGTATTTT.

V is TRBV28 and J is TRBJ2-1; D is uncertain. V gave up 6 bases and J gave up 2 bases, with 11 bases separating them. Germline CDR1 is MDHEN and CDR2 is SYDVKM. This CDR3 spans 14 amino acids. CDR3 sequence reads: CASRLSAPYNEQFF. As DNA, the CDR3 is TGTGCCAGCAGACTGTCTGCCCCCTACAATGAGCAGTTCTTC.

This clone was seen more than once but under ten times. The genes are TRBV6-5 and TRBJ1-6; D call uncertain. Germline V CDR1 and CDR2: MNHEY, SVGAGI. The CDR3 has 14 amino acids. Trimming removed 7 bases at V and 0 bases at J, with 7 bases between. The CDR3 DNA reads as TGTGCCAGCACCCGGGGCTCCTATAATTCACCCCTCCACTTT. It codes for CASTRGSYNSPLHF.

The rearrangement uses TRBV4-1 and TRBJ1-5; weak D call: TRBD1 (6 bases). This CDR3 contains 15 residues. Trimming removed 0 bases from V and 5 bases from J, with 11 bases in between. Germline CDR1 MGHRA, CDR2 YSYEKL. CDR3 protein: CASSQDYRADQPQHF. The CDR3 region has the DNA TGCGCCAGCAGCCAAGATTACAGGGCCGATCAGCCCCAGCATTTT.

This rearrangement joins TRBV28 to TRBJ1-1, with TRBD1 as a possible D gene (6 bases). Trimming removed 4 bases from V and 0 bases from J, with 12 bases in between. Germline V lookup: CDR1 MDHEN, CDR2 SYDVKM. This CDR3 has 15 amino acids. The CDR3 bases are TGTGCCAGCAGTTCTTGGACAGTAATGAACACTGAAGCTTTCTTT. Protein: CASSSWTVMNTEAFF. The entire variable domain, with the rest obtained from reference TRBV28 and TRBJ1-1, is as follows: DVKVTQSSRYLVKRTGEKVFLECVQDMDHENMFWYRQDPGLGLRLIYFSYDVKMKEKGDIPEGYSVSREKKERFSLILESASTNQTSMYLCASSSWTVMNTEAFFGQGTRLTVV.

This clone was picked up a small number of times. The J gene is TRBJ1-2, the V gene TRBV7-8, with 8 bases matching TRBD1. Per the germline V gene, CDR1 is SGHVS and CDR2 is FQNEAQ. The CDR3 runs to 15 residues. V lost 5 bases and J lost 7; bases outside the gene matches: 12. The CDR3 here is CASSADGGTGRGYTF. CDR3 nucleotide sequence: TGTGCCAGCAGCGCGGATGGCGGGACAGGCCGTGGCTACACCTTC.

This clone is classed as medium-sized (0.01 to 0.1%). V and J are TRBV7-8 and TRBJ1-3, with 7 bases matching TRBD1. V lost 6 bases and J lost 2; bases outside the gene matches: 7. This CDR3 has 15 residues. Germline-derived CDR1 and CDR2 are SGHVS and FQNEAQ. CDR3: CASSSQGLAGNTIYF. The CDR3 coding sequence is TGTGCCAGCAGTTCACAGGGGCTTGCTGGAAACACCATATATTTT.

This clone appeared once. Written as DNA, the CDR3 is TGTGCCAGCAGCTTGACAGGGAATCATGGCTACACCTTC. Its protein product is CASSLTGNHGYTF. The chain carries TRBV5-5 and TRBJ1-2; possible D gene TRBD1, 6 bases. V lost 1 base, J lost 6 bases, and 10 bases lay in between. Germline CDR1 is SGHKS and CDR2 is YYEKEE (reference sequence). This CDR3 has 13 amino acids.

The genes are TRBV4-1 and TRBJ1-5, with 8 bases fitting TRBD1. CDR1 is MGHRA and CDR2 is YSYEKL in the germline V gene. The CDR3 length is 15 residues. The V and J ends lost 1 base and 6 bases, in that order; junction bases with no gene match: 5. The CDR3 region has the DNA TGCGCCAGCAGCCAAGTGAGCGACAGGGGTCAGCCCCAGCATTTT. Encoded protein: CASSQVSDRGQPQHF.

This clone was counted between two and nine times. The chain has TRBV4-1 and TRBJ1-1; 7 positions match TRBD1. The V gene end was trimmed by 5 bases and the J gene end by 0 bases; junction bases not matched to a gene: 3. The CDR3 contains 14 residues. Looked up from germline, CDR1 is MGHRA and CDR2 is YSYEKL. The CDR3 region has the DNA TGCGCCAGCAGCGGACAGGCGATGAACACTGAAGCTTTCTTT. Translated: CASSGQAMNTEAFF.

As DNA, the CDR3 is TGCGCCAGCAGCTCCGGACAGGGGAGGGGTACTGAAGCTTTCTTT. This sequence encodes CASSSGQGRGTEAFF. The chain recombines TRBV5-1 with TRBJ1-1; TRBD1 aligns across 9 bases. CDR1 and CDR2 from the germline V gene are SGHRS and YFSETQ. This CDR3 has 15 amino acids. Unmatched junction bases numbered 8, after V lost 3 bases and J lost 5 bases. The variable domain in full, with the rest retrieved from reference TRBV5-1 and TRBJ1-1, is KAGVTQTPRYLIKTRGQQVTLSCSPISGHRSVSWYQQTPGQGLQFLFEYFSETQRNKGNFPGRFSGRQFSNSRSEMNVSTLELGDSALYLCASSSGQGRGTEAFFGQGTRLTVV.

The chain joins TRBV7-2 to TRBJ2-1; TRBD2 agrees at 8 bases. V dropped 4 bases and J dropped 6; count of bases not matched to a gene: 5. The CDR3 totals 14 residues. CDR1 is SGHTA and CDR2 is FQGNSA in the germline V gene. The CDR3 DNA is TGTGCCAGCAGCTCCGGACTAGCACCCAATGAGCAGTTCTTC. This sequence encodes CASSSGLAPNEQFF.

The chain links TRBV29-1 to TRBJ1-1, with D unresolved. CDR1 is SQVTM, CDR2 ANQGSEA, per germline. V was cut by 7 bases and J by 5 bases, with 17 bases left in between. The CDR3 spans 13 residues. As DNA, the CDR3 is TGCAGCGCACAAAACGGAGAGGTTACTGAAGCTTTCTTT. Amino acids: CSAQNGEVTEAFF.

This chain uses TRBV2 with TRBJ2-7; the D gene is possibly TRBD1 (6 bases). The germline V gene encodes CDR1 SNHLY and CDR2 FYNNEI. Trimming took 5 bases from V and 7 from J, leaving 18 bases between them. CDR3 length: 14 amino acids. CDR3 in amino acids: CASSTGPPPREQYF. As DNA, the CDR3 is TGTGCCAGCAGTACAGGGCCCCCCCCGCGAGAGCAGTACTTC.

The chain carries TRBV12-3 or TRBV12-4 and TRBJ1-2; D may be TRBD1 (6 bases). Trimming cost V 1 base and J 7 bases, with 10 bases left between them. The CDR3 is made up of 13 amino acids. The CDR3 sequence: CASSLGTVPGYTF. CDR3 bases: TGTGCCAGCAGTTTAGGGACAGTTCCTGGCTACACCTTC.

The chain employs TRBV28 and TRBJ1-1, with 7 positions matching TRBD1. This CDR3 is built from 10 residues. V dropped 9 bases and J dropped 10; count of bases not matched to a gene: 5. CDR1 and CDR2 (germline): MDHEN, SYDVKM. Here the CDR3 reads CARTGNGAFF. The CDR3 bases are TGTGCCAGGACAGGGAATGGAGCTTTCTTT.

The rearrangement uses TRBV7-9 and TRBJ1-3; TRBD1 matches at 10 bases. The CDR3 extends over 17 amino acids. Germline CDR1 reads SEHNR; CDR2 reads FQNEAQ (reference sequence). V was pared by 2 bases and J by 4 bases, with 8 bases of the junction left unmatched. CDR3: CASSLMSGQGIGNTIYF. CDR3 DNA sequence: TGTGCCAGCAGCTTAATGTCGGGACAGGGGATCGGAAACACCATATATTTT.

V is TRBV30 and J is TRBJ1-6; D remains unclear. The germline V and J ends were trimmed by 1 base and 10 bases, with 14 bases remaining between them. There are 14 residues in the CDR3. Per germline, CDR1 GTSNPN and CDR2 SVGIG (reference sequence). CDR3 in amino acids: CAWSGGDFNSPLHF. CDR3 nucleotides: TGTGCCTGGAGTGGGGGAGATTTCAACTCACCCCTCCACTTT.

The rearrangement joins TRBV7-2 to TRBJ1-5; no clear D gene. The germline CDR1 and CDR2 sequences are SGHTA and FQGNSA. V lost 1 base and J lost 5, with 12 bases in between. CDR3 length: 15 amino acids. The CDR3 reads CASSLGRREDQPQHF. As DNA, the CDR3 is TGTGCCAGCAGCTTAGGGCGCAGAGAGGATCAGCCCCAGCATTTT.

The V and J genes are TRBV7-3 and TRBJ2-3; 11 bases map to TRBD2. Germline V gives CDR1 SGHTA, CDR2 FQGTGA. V gave up 5 bases and J gave up 4 bases; unmatched junction bases: 5. The CDR3 contains 15 residues. The CDR3 DNA reads TGTGCCAGCAGCCATAGCGGGGGGGCCTCAGATACGCAGTATTTT. This gives the protein CASSHSGGASDTQYF.

This rearrangement joins TRBV30 to TRBJ1-2; D call uncertain. This CDR3 comprises 15 residues. CDR1 and CDR2 (germline): GTSNPN, SVGIG (reference sequence). V lost 2 bases, J lost 3 bases, and 16 bases lay in between. CDR3 residues: CAWSHETSGDYGYTF. In nucleotides, the CDR3 is TGTGCCTGGAGTCACGAAACCTCCGGGGACTATGGCTACACCTTC.

The gene calls are TRBV19 and TRBJ1-5; possible D gene TRBD1, 5 bases. V was pared by 6 bases and J by 0 bases, with 12 bases between. The CDR3 loop spans 15 amino acids. CDR1 is LNHDA and CDR2 is SQIVND in the germline V gene (reference sequence). DNA of the CDR3: TGTGCCAGTAGAGTAAGGGGTAATAGCAATCAGCCCCAGCATTTT. Protein product: CASRVRGNSNQPQHF.

V gene TRBV30 combines with J gene TRBJ2-6; possible D gene TRBD1, 5 bases. Germline loops: CDR1 GTSNPN, CDR2 SVGIG (reference sequence). V lost 6 bases and J lost 4, with 13 bases in between. CDR3 length: 14 amino acids. CDR3 sequence: CACIQGAGANVLTF. The CDR3 bases are TGTGCCTGCATCCAGGGTGCCGGGGCCAACGTCCTGACTTTC.